This T cell receptor beta chain was sequenced for a study of T cells in Graves' hyperthyroidism and ophthalmopathy. Uncontrolled infection, other autoimmune disease, pregnancy or lactation excluded patients. Drawn at first hyperthyroidism diagnosis, the blood sample preceded any ophthalmopathy symptoms. The CDR3 spans 15 residues. V gave up 3 bases and J gave up 4 bases; unmatched junction bases: 4. Germline V gene sequence: CDR1 LNHDA, CDR2 SQIVND (reference sequence). Study results and limitations: Most expanded thyroid clonotypes above 0.001 also appeared in blood.

About this clonotype itself: Its antigen is unknown.

The source material, RNA transcripts, was used to amplify TCR beta CDR3 regions. Researchers ran a first-round RT-PCR on the TCR CDR3 using the HTBI primer set. TCRdb itself ran the multiplex PCR reads through MiXCR, one entry per CDR3 protein. The sample includes 250,000 or so distinct CDR3 sequences, nearly 15% of them seen just once. The TCR originated in a woman between 50 and 59 years old with Graves' hyperthyroidism that later progressed to Graves' ophthalmopathy. The specimen was blood. The chain joins TRBV19 to TRBJ2-7; 12 nucleotides align to TRBD1. The CDR3 DNA follows: TGTGCCAGTAGTATGGGGACAGGGGGCGGGTACGAGCAGTACTTC. Amino acid sequence: CASSMGTGGGYEQYF.